These 11 T cell receptor beta chains were sequenced from one sample in a study of shared clonotypes between healthy human individuals. Profiling relied on immunoSEQ multiplex PCR, and the TCRdb table lists in-frame clones only, not all of them. Of over 95,000 clones in the sample, 68% are singletons; the top ten hold 24%. Material for sequencing was memory CD8+ T cells sorted from blood. Subset given: CD45RO+ cells pooled with CCR7-negative TemRA cells. These receptors were collected from a woman in her 30s in good health.

In this sample, this clone turned up many times. The chain recombines TRBV29-1 with TRBJ2-7, with 10 bases that match TRBD2. CDR1 SQVTM and CDR2 ANQGSEA come from the germline V gene. This CDR3 region has 14 residues. V was pared by 6 bases and J by 1 base, with 6 bases of the junction left unmatched. DNA of the CDR3: TGCAGCGTCCCCGGAGCGGGAGGGTCCTACGAGCAGTACTTC. Residues: CSVPGAGGSYEQYF.

This clone has a count of ten or more. The V call is TRBV5-1, the J call TRBJ2-1, with D possibly matching TRBD1 (5 bases). There are 13 residues in the CDR3. V dropped 6 bases and J dropped 6 bases, with 13 bases sitting between them. The V gene's germline CDR1 is SGHRS and CDR2 YFSETQ. The CDR3 nucleotides are TGCGCCAGCAACAGAGAAGGGGCCAATGAGCAGTTCTTC. Translating it yields CASNREGANEQFF.

The chain couples TRBV11-2 to TRBJ1-2; no reliable D call. V lost 1 base, J lost 5 bases, and 11 bases lay in between. The CDR3 is made up of 14 amino acids. CDR1 and CDR2 from the germline V gene are SGHAT and FQNNGV. The CDR3 nucleotides read TGTGCCAGCAGCTTAGCTATGGGTTATTATGGCTACACCTTC. Amino acid sequence: CASSLAMGYYGYTF. Drawing the rest from reference TRBV11-2 and TRBJ1-2, the complete variable domain is EAGVAQSPRYKIIEKRQSVAFWCNPISGHATLYWYQQILGQGPKLLIQFQNNGVVDDSQLPKDRFSAERLKGVDSTLKIQPAKLEDSAVYLCASSLAMGYYGYTFGSGTRLTVV.

The gene calls are TRBV9 and TRBJ1-1, with D tentatively TRBD1 (6 bases). There are 15 residues in the CDR3. V dropped 3 bases and J dropped 1 base, with 13 bases sitting between them. In germline, CDR1 is SGDLS, CDR2 YYNGEE. CDR3 in DNA: TGTGCCAGCAGCGCCCTAGGGGGAGGGAACACTGAAGCTTTCTTT. Translated, it gives CASSALGGGNTEAFF.

The table lists this clone with a count of one. The chain combines TRBV19 with TRBJ2-5; D may be TRBD1 (6 bases). The J call is uncertain, as TRBJ2-7 better fits the DNA end. Germline V gene data show CDR1 as LNHDA and CDR2 as SQIVND (reference sequence). The CDR3 extends over 15 amino acids. The chain's CDR3 is CASSLTGLRAYEQYF. CDR3 in DNA: TGTGCCAGTAGTCTGACAGGTTTGCGAGCCTACGAGCAGTACTTC.

About this clone: This same CDR3 is encoded by further DNA sequences in the sample. The rearrangement uses TRBV27 and TRBJ2-5, with D unresolved. The germline V gene has CDR1 MNHEY and CDR2 SMNVEV (reference sequence). The length of the CDR3 is 13 residues. V shed 2 bases and J shed 3 bases, with 7 bases lying between them. The CDR3 nucleotides read TGTGCCAGCAGTTTAATAAGGGAAGAGACCCAGTACTTC. This translates into CASSLIREETQYF.

V gene TRBV6-1 combines with J gene TRBJ1-5; D is ambiguous. The CDR3 totals 14 residues. CDR1 and CDR2 (germline): MNHNS, SASEGT. Trimming pared 7 bases from V and 4 bases from J, leaving 14 bases between. For the CDR3, the DNA is TGTGCCAGCAACCCTCGGACCTTAAATCAGCCCCAGCATTTT. It specifies CASNPRTLNQPQHF.

The V call is TRBV28, the J call TRBJ2-1; possible D gene TRBD2, 6 bases. Trimming stripped 7 bases from V and 0 bases from J, with 19 bases between. The CDR3 runs 17 residues. From germline, CDR1 is MDHEN and CDR2 SYDVKM. CDR3 coding DNA: TGTGCCAGCACGCCCGCCGGGACTCCCGACTCCTACAATGAGCAGTTCTTC. The encoded protein is CASTPAGTPDSYNEQFF.

The genes are TRBV28 and TRBJ2-7, with D uncertain. CDR3 length: 14 residues. Germline-derived CDR1 and CDR2 are MDHEN and SYDVKM. With 5 bases removed from V and 2 bases from J, the gap between germline ends came to 13 bases. CDR3 DNA sequence: TGTGCCAGCAGTCCCCAAACTGGGGCCTACGAGCAGTACTTC. Protein: CASSPQTGAYEQYF.

This chain links TRBV29-1 with TRBJ2-7; the D gene is possibly TRBD2 (5 bases). This CDR3 region has 17 residues. Germline-derived CDR1 and CDR2 are SQVTM and ANQGSEA. V was clipped by 0 bases and J by 2 bases, with 20 bases between them. CDR3 sequence (DNA): TGCAGCGTTGAAGATCAAGAGACTAAAAGCTACCCCTACGAGCAGTACTTC. It codes for CSVEDQETKSYPYEQYF.

This chain joins TRBV10-3 and TRBJ2-1; D is unresolved. Looked up from germline, CDR1 is ENHRY and CDR2 is SYGVKD. Trimming removed 8 bases from V and 0 bases from J, with 11 bases in between. The CDR3 is 14 residues long. CDR3 region: CAIVRESSYNEQFF. DNA of the CDR3: TGTGCCATCGTCCGAGAGAGCTCCTACAATGAGCAGTTCTTC.